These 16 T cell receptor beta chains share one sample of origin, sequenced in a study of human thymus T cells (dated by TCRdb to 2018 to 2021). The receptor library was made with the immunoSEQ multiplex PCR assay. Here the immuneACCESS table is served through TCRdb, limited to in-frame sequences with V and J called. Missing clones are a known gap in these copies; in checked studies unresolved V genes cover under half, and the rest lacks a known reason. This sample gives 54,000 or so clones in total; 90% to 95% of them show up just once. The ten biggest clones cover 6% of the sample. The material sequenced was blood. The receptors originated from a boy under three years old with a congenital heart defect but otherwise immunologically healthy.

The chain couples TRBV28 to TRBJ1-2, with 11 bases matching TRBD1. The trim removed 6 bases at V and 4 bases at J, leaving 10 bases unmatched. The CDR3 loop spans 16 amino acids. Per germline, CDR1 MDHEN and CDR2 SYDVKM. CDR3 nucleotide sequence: TGTGCCAGCAGCCTGGACAGGGGGCGCAGAATCTATGGCTACACCTTC. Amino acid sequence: CASSLDRGRRIYGYTF.

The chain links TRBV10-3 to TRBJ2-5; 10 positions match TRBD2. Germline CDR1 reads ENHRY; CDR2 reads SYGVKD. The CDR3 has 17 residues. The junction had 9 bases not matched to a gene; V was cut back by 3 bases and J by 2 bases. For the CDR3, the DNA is TGTGCCATCAGTGACTCCAAGCGGGGGGGACTACAAGAGACCCAGTACTTC. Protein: CAISDSKRGGLQETQYF.

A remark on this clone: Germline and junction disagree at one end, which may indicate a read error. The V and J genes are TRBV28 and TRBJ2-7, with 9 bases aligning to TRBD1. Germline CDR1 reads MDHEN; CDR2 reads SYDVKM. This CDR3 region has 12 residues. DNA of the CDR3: TGTGCCAGCAGTTTGGAGGACAGGGGCCAGTCCTTC. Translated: CASSLEDRGQSF. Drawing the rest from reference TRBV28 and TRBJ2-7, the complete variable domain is DVKVTQSSRYLVKRTGEKVFLECVQDMDHENMFWYRQDPGLGLRLIYFSYDVKMKEKGDIPEGYSVSREKKERFSLILESASTNQTSMYLCASSLEDRGQSFGPGTRLTVT.

The CDR3 spells CASSSQGAQETQYF. The CDR3, as DNA: TGTGCCAGCAGCTCACAGGGGGCCCAAGAGACCCAGTACTTC. The gene calls are TRBV7-9 and TRBJ2-5; TRBD1 aligns across 9 bases. The ends lost 4 bases at V and 1 base at J; junction bases unmatched: 1. The germline V gene encodes CDR1 SEHNR and CDR2 FQNEAQ (reference sequence). This CDR3 is built from 14 residues.

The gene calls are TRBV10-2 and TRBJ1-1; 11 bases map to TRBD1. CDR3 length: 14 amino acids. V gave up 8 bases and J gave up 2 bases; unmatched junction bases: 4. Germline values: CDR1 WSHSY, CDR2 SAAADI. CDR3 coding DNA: TGCGCCAGCGGACAGGGGGCAGGTAACACTGAAGCTTTCTTT. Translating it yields CASGQGAGNTEAFF.

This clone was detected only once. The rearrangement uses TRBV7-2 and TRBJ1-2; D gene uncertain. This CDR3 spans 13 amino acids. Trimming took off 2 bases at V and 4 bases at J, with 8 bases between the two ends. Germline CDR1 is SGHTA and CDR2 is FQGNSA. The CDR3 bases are TGTGCCAGCAGCTTAAGGGAGAGCTATGGCTACACCTTC. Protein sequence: CASSLRESYGYTF.

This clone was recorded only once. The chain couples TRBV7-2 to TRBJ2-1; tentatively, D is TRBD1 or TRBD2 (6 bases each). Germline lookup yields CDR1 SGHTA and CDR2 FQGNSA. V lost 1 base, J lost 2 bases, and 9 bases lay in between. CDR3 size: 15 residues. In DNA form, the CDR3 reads TGTGCCAGCAGCTTAGAGGGGGGAACCTACAATGAGCAGTTCTTC. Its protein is CASSLEGGTYNEQFF.

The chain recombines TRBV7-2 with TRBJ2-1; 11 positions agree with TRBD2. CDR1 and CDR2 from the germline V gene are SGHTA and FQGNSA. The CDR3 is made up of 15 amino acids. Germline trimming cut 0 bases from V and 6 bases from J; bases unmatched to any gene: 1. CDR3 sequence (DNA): TGTGCCAGCAGCTTAGCTAGCGGGGGGGCCAATGAGCAGTTCTTC. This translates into CASSLASGGANEQFF.

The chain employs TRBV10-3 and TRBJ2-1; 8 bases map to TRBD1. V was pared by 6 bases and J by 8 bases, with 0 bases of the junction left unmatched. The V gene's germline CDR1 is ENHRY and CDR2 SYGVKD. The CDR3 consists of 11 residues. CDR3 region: CAIRDRDEQFF. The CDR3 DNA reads TGTGCCATCAGGGACAGGGATGAGCAGTTCTTC.

The CDR3 bases are TGCGCCAGCAGCCAAGAGCGGGGCCGGAACACTGAAGCTTTCTTT. Protein product: CASSQERGRNTEAFF. This sequence joins TRBV4-3 and TRBJ1-1; tentative D call: TRBD1 (5 bases). The length of the CDR3 is 15 residues. V was trimmed by 0 bases and J by 1 base, leaving 9 bases between them. Germline loops: CDR1 LGHNA, CDR2 YSLEER.

CDR3 nucleotides: TGTGCCAGCAGCTTGGAACTAGGCGGGTACTACAATGAGCAGTTCTTC. Protein sequence: CASSLELGGYYNEQFF. The chain joins TRBV11-2 to TRBJ2-1; perhaps TRBD2 as D (5 bases). Germline-derived CDR1 and CDR2 are SGHAT and FQNNGV. The CDR3 is 16 residues long. Trimming cost V 3 bases and J 3 bases, with 15 bases left between them.

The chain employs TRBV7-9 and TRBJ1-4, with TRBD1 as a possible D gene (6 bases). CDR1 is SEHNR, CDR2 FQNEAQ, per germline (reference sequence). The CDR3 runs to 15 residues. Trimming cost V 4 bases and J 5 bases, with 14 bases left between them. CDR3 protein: CASSSFRGWNEKLFF. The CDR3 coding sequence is TGTGCCAGCAGCTCCTTTAGGGGGTGGAATGAAAAACTGTTTTTT.

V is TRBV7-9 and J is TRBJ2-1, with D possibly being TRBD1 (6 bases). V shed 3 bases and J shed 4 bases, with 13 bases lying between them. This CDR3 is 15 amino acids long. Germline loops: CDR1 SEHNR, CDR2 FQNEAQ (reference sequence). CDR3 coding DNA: TGTGCCAGCAGCTTGGGGCAGGGGCTATACAATGAGCAGTTCTTC. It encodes CASSLGQGLYNEQFF. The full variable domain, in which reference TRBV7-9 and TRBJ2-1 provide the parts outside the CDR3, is DTGVSQNPRHKITKRGQNVTFRCDPISEHNRLYWYRQTLGQGPEFLTYFQNEAQLEKSRLLSDRFSAERPKGSFSTLEIQRTEQGDSAMYLCASSLGQGLYNEQFFGPGTRLTVL.

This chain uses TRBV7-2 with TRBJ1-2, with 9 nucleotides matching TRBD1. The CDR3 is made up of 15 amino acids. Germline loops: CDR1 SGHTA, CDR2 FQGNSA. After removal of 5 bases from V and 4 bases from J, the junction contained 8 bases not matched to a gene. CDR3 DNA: TGTGCCAGCAGCACACAGGGGGCGGCGAGCTATGGCTACACCTTC. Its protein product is CASSTQGAASYGYTF.

CDR3 residues: CASGLGAIYEQYF. CDR3 in DNA: TGTGCTAGTGGTTTGGGGGCAATCTACGAGCAGTACTTC. The V gene is TRBV12-5, the J gene TRBJ2-7; no clear D. Germline CDR1 and CDR2: LGHNT and FRNRAP. With 1 base removed from V and 3 bases from J, the gap between germline ends came to 7 bases. CDR3 length: 13 residues.

CDR3 coding DNA: TGTGCCAGCAGTTTACCCGCTAAGGAGCTGTTTTTT. Translation gives CASSLPAKELFF. This chain joins TRBV27 and TRBJ2-2, with D unclear. The CDR3 covers 12 residues. The germline V gene has CDR1 MNHEY and CDR2 SMNVEV (reference sequence). Trimming pared 2 bases from V and 10 bases from J, leaving 8 bases between.